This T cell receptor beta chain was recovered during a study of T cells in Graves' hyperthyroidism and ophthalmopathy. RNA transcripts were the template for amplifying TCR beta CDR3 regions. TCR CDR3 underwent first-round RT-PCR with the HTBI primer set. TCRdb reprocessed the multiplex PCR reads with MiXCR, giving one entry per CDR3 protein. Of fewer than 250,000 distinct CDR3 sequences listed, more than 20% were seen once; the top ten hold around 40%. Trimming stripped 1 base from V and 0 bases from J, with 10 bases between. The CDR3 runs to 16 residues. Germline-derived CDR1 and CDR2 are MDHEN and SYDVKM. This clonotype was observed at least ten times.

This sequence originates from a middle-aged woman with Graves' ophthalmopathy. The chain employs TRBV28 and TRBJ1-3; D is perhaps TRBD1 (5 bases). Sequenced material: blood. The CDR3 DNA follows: TGTGCCAGCAGTTTATTCTTGCAGGGCTCTGGAAACACCATATATTTT. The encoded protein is CASSLFLQGSGNTIYF.